These 19 T cell receptor beta chains originate from one sample sequenced in a study of prognosis after radiotherapy for stage I lung cancer. Amplification of the TCR beta CDR3 (from genomic DNA) was done by two-round multiplex PCR. During first-round PCR, primers specific to each TRBV and TRBJ gene were used. TCRdb recomputed calls from the multiplex PCR reads with MiXCR, one row per CDR3 protein. The sample contains about 16,000 distinct CDR3 sequences, about 47% of which appear only once. The sample in question was PBMCs, obtained before or after stereotactic body radiation therapy (not recorded which). All receptors derive from a donor at least 50 years old with non-small cell lung cancer.

This rearrangement joins TRBV20-1 to TRBJ1-2, with 9 bases matching TRBD1. The CDR3 extends over 14 amino acids. Trimming at V came to 6 bases and at J to 4 bases, leaving 9 bases not matched to a gene. CDR1 is DFQATT and CDR2 is SNEGSKA in the germline V gene (reference sequence). The DNA for the CDR3 is TGCAGTGCCCTAACCGGGACAGGGACCTATGGCTACACCTTC. Its translation: CSALTGTGTYGYTF.

This clonotype was detected ten times or more. DNA of the CDR3: TGTGCCAGCAGCTTAGACCCCACAGATACGCAGTATTTT. This codes for CASSLDPTDTQYF. The chain carries TRBV11-1 and TRBJ2-3; unclear D gene. Germline V gives CDR1 SGHAT, CDR2 FQDESV (reference sequence). The germline V and J ends were trimmed by 1 base and 2 bases, with 4 bases remaining between them. This CDR3 has 13 amino acids.

This clonotype was picked up many times. This rearrangement joins TRBV2 to TRBJ2-7; the match to TRBD2 covers 8 bases. Per the germline V gene, CDR1 is SNHLY and CDR2 is FYNNEI. The V gene end was trimmed by 6 bases and the J gene end by 1 base; junction bases not matched to a gene: 5. CDR3 length: 14 amino acids. Here the CDR3 DNA reads TGTGCCAGCAGCTCAGCGGGGGTGTCCTACGAGCAGTACTTC. Residues: CASSSAGVSYEQYF.

This clonotype was detected many times. CDR3 amino acids: CASSAGVLDNEQFF. In nucleotides, the CDR3 is TGTGCCAGCAGCGCGGGGGTTCTTGACAATGAGCAGTTCTTC. The V and J genes are TRBV25-1 and TRBJ2-1; TRBD2 matches at 7 bases. The CDR3 sequence is 14 residues long. CDR1 and CDR2 from the germline V gene are MGHDK and SYGVNS. The ends lost 6 bases at V and 5 bases at J; junction bases unmatched: 7.

J is TRBJ1-2 and V is TRBV11-2; a possible D gene is TRBD1 (5 bases). CDR3 size: 15 residues. Trimming removed 0 bases at V and 3 bases at J, with 11 bases between. The V gene's germline CDR1 is SGHAT and CDR2 FQNNGV. Here the CDR3 reads CASSLDATAYYGYTF. CDR3 bases: TGTGCCAGCAGCTTAGACGCGACAGCTTACTATGGCTACACCTTC. The full variable domain, with the rest looked up from reference TRBV11-2 and TRBJ1-2, is EAGVAQSPRYKIIEKRQSVAFWCNPISGHATLYWYQQILGQGPKLLIQFQNNGVVDDSQLPKDRFSAERLKGVDSTLKIQPAKLEDSAVYLCASSLDATAYYGYTFGSGTRLTVV.

By sample share, this clonotype is medium-sized (0.01 to 0.1%). The chain has TRBV6-4 and TRBJ2-6, with unresolved D. V was cut by 5 bases and J by 0 bases, with 5 bases left in between. The CDR3 consists of 14 residues. The germline V gene has CDR1 MRHNA and CDR2 SNTAGT. In DNA, the CDR3 is TGTGCCAGCAGTTACAGCTCTGGGGCCAACGTCCTGACTTTC. Residues: CASSYSSGANVLTF.

Note on this clonotype: A far larger clone is one base from this, pointing to a likely read error. J is TRBJ2-2 and V is TRBV6-4, with D perhaps TRBD2 (5 bases). Germline V gene lookup returns CDR1 MRHNA and CDR2 SNTAGT. The CDR3 contains 15 residues. Trimming stripped 4 bases from V and 10 bases from J, with 19 bases between. The CDR3 protein is CASSGAAGEVLELFF. Written as DNA, the CDR3 is TGTGCCAGCAGTGGAGCGGCGGGCGAGGTCCTGGAGCTGTTTTTT.

This clonotype is termed medium-sized. The rearrangement links TRBV2 to TRBJ2-2, with D unresolved. V lost 4 bases, J lost 8 bases, and 11 bases lay in between. CDR3 length: 13 residues. The germline V gene encodes CDR1 SNHLY and CDR2 FYNNEI. CDR3 nucleotides: TGTGCCAGCAGTGTGAATCGGATTGGGGAGCTGTTTTTT. Translation: CASSVNRIGELFF.

Notes on this clonotype: It is likely a read error: a sequence one base away is far more abundant. This chain connects TRBV6-4 to TRBJ2-7; maybe TRBD2 (7 bases). The V gene's germline CDR1 is MRHNA and CDR2 SNTAGT. The CDR3 runs to 16 residues. The V end lost 3 bases, the J end lost 2 bases, and 17 bases lay between the germline ends. The CDR3 reads CASSDGTNGQPYEQYF. Here the CDR3 DNA reads TGTGCCAGCAGTGATGGGACTAACGGACAGCCCTACGAGCAGTACTTC.

The sample holds many counts of this clonotype. This chain connects TRBV2 to TRBJ2-5; 8 nucleotides align to TRBD1. The CDR3 length is 13 residues. The V gene's germline CDR1 is SNHLY and CDR2 FYNNEI. Germline trimming cut 6 bases from V and 3 bases from J; bases unmatched to any gene: 3. The DNA for the CDR3 is TGTGCCAGCAGCTCGACAGGGGAAGAGACCCAGTACTTC. It translates to CASSSTGEETQYF. The whole variable domain, filled in from reference TRBV2 and TRBJ2-5, reads EPEVTQTPSHQVTQMGQEVILRCVPISNHLYFYWYRQILGQKVEFLVSFYNNEISEKSEIFDDQFSVERPDGSNFTLKIRSTKLEDSAMYFCASSSTGEETQYFGPGTRLLVL.

For this clonotype: At one of its ends the junction is not consistent with the germline gene, which may arise from a read error. The rearrangement joins TRBV19 to TRBJ2-3; D may be TRBD2 (5 bases). CDR3 length: 15 residues. Germline CDR1 and CDR2: LNHDA and SQIVND (reference sequence). CDR3 sequence (DNA): TGTGCCAGTAATGAGAGGGTGTCCAAACCAGATACACAGTATTTT. This translates into CASNERVSKPDTQYF.

The sample holds many counts of this clonotype. This sequence joins TRBV5-1 and TRBJ2-4; TRBD1 matches 11 bases. J gave up 6 bases and V 5 bases, and 10 bases lay outside the gene matches. Germline V gene lookup returns CDR1 SGHRS and CDR2 YFSETQ. The CDR3 totals 16 residues. The CDR3 DNA sequence: TGCGCCAGCAGTTCGCGGGACAGGGGGAACGGAAACATTCAGTACTTC. Amino acids: CASSSRDRGNGNIQYF.

Here the CDR3 reads CASSYSSTGVAEAFF. The CDR3 region has the DNA TGTGCCAGCAGTTACTCTTCTACAGGGGTGGCTGAAGCTTTCTTT. This chain joins TRBV6-5 and TRBJ1-1; 7 bases align to TRBD1. Germline V gene sequence: CDR1 MNHEY, CDR2 SVGAGI. CDR3 length equals 15 residues. V shed 0 bases and J 6 bases; nucleotides not matched to a gene: 7.

As for this clonotype: A far more abundant clone sits one base away, making this likely a read error. The chain couples TRBV6-5 to TRBJ1-2; weak D call: TRBD1 (5 bases). This CDR3 is 13 amino acids long. V was trimmed by 8 bases and J by 7 bases, leaving 17 bases between them. Germline CDR1 reads MNHEY; CDR2 reads SVGAGI. The CDR3 sequence: CASGPGWYTGYTF. The CDR3, as DNA: TGTGCCAGCGGACCAGGGTGGTACACTGGCTACACCTTC.

This clonotype was observed at least ten times. A single base separates this from a much larger clone, so it may be a read error. The rearrangement links TRBV11-2 to TRBJ2-7, with D perhaps TRBD2 (6 bases). The CDR3 sequence is 15 residues long. Germline-derived CDR1 and CDR2 are SGHAT and FQNNGV. The CDR3 DNA is TGTGCCAACAGCTTAGACCCCGGGAGCTCCTACGAGCAGTACTTC. Its protein is CANSLDPGSSYEQYF.

For this clonotype: This is likely a read error, given that the CDR3 carries no conserved phenylalanine or tryptophan at its end. The chain joins TRBV6-1 to TRBJ2-7, with D uncertain. Germline lookup yields CDR1 MNHNS and CDR2 SASEGT. The CDR3 runs 13 residues. The germline V and J ends were trimmed by 9 bases and 4 bases, with 16 bases remaining between them. CDR3 amino acids: CARAKELGYEQYL. The CDR3 coding sequence is TGTGCCAGAGCCAAGGAGCTCGGTTACGAGCAGTACTTA.

This clonotype was seen more than once but under ten times. CDR3: CASRGGGGATDTQYF. The CDR3, as DNA: TGTGCCAGCAGGGGGGGGGGCGGGGCCACAGATACGCAGTATTTT. The chain is built from TRBV7-9 and TRBJ2-3; a weak D match, TRBD2 (7 bases). Trimming cost V 6 bases and J 2 bases, with 15 bases left between them. CDR3 length: 15 amino acids. The germline V gene has CDR1 SEHNR and CDR2 FQNEAQ (reference sequence).

This clonotype was observed at least ten times. The rearrangement links TRBV27 to TRBJ2-3; TRBD2 agrees at 8 bases. Per germline, CDR1 MNHEY and CDR2 SMNVEV (reference sequence). V lost 1 base and J lost 4; bases outside the gene matches: 4. The CDR3 has 15 amino acids. CDR3 loop: CASSLLAGGSDTQYF. The CDR3 bases are TGTGCCAGCAGTTTATTGGCGGGGGGTTCAGATACGCAGTATTTT.

This clonotype has a count of ten or more. The V and J genes are TRBV6-2 or TRBV6-3 and TRBJ1-5; no clear D. This CDR3 region has 14 residues. Per germline, CDR1 MNHEY and CDR2 SVGEGT. V was clipped by 2 bases and J by 2 bases, with 7 bases between them. The CDR3 loop reads CASSYGLGNQPQHF. Here the CDR3 DNA reads TGTGCCAGCAGTTACGGACTCGGCAATCAGCCCCAGCATTTT.